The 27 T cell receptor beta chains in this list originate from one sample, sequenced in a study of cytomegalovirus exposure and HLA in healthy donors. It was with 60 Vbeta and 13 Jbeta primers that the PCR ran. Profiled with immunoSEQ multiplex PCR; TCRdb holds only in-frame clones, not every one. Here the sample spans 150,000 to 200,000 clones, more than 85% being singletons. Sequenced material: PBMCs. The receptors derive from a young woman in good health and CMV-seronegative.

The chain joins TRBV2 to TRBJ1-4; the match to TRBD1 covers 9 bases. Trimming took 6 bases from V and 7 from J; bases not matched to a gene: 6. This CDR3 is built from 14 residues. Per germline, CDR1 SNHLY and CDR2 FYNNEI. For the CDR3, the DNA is TGTGCCAGCAGCCGACAGGGGGTGATTGAAAAACTGTTTTTT. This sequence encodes CASSRQGVIEKLFF.

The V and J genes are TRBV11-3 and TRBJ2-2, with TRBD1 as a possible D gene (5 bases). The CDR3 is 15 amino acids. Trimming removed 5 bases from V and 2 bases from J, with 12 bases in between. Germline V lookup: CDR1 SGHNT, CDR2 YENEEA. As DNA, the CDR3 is TGTGCCAGCAGCCCCTGGGGCGGCAACACCGGGGAGCTGTTTTTT. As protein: CASSPWGGNTGELFF.

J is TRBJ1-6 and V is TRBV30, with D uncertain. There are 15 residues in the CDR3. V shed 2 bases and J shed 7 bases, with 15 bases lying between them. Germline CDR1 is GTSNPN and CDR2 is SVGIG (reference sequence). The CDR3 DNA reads TGTGCCTGGAGTACCCACCGGAGGAACAATTCACCCCTCCACTTT. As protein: CAWSTHRRNNSPLHF.

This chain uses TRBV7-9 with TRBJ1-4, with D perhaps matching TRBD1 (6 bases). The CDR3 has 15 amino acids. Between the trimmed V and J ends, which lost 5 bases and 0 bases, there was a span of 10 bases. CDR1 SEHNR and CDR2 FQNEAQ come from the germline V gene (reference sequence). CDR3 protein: CASSPRGATNEKLFF. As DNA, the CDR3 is TGTGCCAGCAGCCCCAGGGGTGCAACTAATGAAAAACTGTTTTTT.

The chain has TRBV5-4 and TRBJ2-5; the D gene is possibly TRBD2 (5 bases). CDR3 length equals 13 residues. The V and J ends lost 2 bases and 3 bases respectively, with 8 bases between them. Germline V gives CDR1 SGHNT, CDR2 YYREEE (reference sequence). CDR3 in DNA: TGTGCCAGCAGCTTTGTGAGGGAAGAGACCCAGTACTTC. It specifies CASSFVREETQYF.

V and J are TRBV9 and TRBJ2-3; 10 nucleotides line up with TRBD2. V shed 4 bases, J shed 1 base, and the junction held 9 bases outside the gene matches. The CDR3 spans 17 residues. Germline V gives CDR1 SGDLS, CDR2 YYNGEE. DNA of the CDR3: TGTGCCAGCAGCTCAAGGCCCCTAGCGGGAGGCACAGATACGCAGTATTTT. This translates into CASSSRPLAGGTDTQYF.

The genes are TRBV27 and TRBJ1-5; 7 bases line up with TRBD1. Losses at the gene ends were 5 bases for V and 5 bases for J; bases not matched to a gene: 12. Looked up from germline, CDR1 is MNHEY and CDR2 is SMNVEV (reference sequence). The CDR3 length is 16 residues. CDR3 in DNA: TGTGCCAGCAGTCCGTACAGGGGCCTCGCTGATCAGCCCCAGCATTTT. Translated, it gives CASSPYRGLADQPQHF.

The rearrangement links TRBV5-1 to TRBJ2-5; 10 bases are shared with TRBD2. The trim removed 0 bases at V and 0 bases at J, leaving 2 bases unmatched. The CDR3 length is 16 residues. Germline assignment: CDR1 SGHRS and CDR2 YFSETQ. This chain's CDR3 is CASSLAGLAYQETQYF. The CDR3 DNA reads TGCGCCAGCAGCTTGGCGGGACTAGCGTACCAAGAGACCCAGTACTTC.

CDR3 residues: CASSHDPGGVYEQYF. The CDR3 coding sequence is TGCGCCAGCAGCCATGACCCGGGAGGGGTCTACGAGCAGTACTTC. The chain joins TRBV4-1 to TRBJ2-7; 8 bases are a match to TRBD2. Germline assignment: CDR1 MGHRA and CDR2 YSYEKL. The ends lost 3 bases at V and 3 bases at J; junction bases unmatched: 7. The CDR3 spans 15 residues.

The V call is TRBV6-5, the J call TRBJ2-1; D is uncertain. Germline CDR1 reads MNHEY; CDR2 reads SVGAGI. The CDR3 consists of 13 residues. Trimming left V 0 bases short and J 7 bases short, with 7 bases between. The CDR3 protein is CASSYSRENEQFF. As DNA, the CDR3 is TGTGCCAGCAGTTACTCGAGAGAGAATGAGCAGTTCTTC.

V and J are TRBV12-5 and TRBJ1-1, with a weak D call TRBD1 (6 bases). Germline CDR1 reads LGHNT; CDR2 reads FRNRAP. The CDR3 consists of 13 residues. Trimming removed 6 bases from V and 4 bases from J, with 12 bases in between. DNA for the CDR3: TGTGCTAGTGGGGAACAGGGTGGCACTGAAGCTTTCTTT. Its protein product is CASGEQGGTEAFF. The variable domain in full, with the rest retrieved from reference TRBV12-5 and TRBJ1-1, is DARVTQTPRHKVTEMGQEVTMRCQPILGHNTVFWYRQTMMQGLELLAYFRNRAPLDDSGMPKDRFSAEMPDATLATLKIQPSEPRDSAVYFCASGEQGGTEAFFGQGTRLTVV.

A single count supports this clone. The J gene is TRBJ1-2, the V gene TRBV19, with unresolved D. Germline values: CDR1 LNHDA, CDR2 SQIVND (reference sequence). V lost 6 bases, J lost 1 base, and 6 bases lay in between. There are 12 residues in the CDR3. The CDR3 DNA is TGTGCCAGTAGAGAGTTTAACTATGGCTACACCTTC. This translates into CASREFNYGYTF.

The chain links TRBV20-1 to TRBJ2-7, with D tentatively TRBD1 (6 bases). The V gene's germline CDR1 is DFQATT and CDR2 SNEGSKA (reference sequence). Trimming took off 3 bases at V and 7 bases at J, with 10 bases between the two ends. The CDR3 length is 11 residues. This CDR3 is CSARDDREQYF. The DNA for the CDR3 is TGCAGTGCTAGGGATGACAGGGAGCAGTACTTC.

As DNA, the CDR3 is TGTGCCAGCGCCCCGGTCGGATCAGGGGGCAGCGAGCAGTACTTC. Residues: CASAPVGSGGSEQYF. The chain combines TRBV27 with TRBJ2-7, with 8 bases aligning to TRBD1. V gave up 8 bases and J gave up 6 bases; unmatched junction bases: 15. The CDR3 covers 15 residues. Germline loops: CDR1 MNHEY, CDR2 SMNVEV (reference sequence).

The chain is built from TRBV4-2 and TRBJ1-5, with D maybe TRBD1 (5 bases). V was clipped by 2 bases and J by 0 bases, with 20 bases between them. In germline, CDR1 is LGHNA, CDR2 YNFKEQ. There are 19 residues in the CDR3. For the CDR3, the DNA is TGTGCCAGCAGCCAAATGAGGCGGGGACCTCTTTATAGCAATCAGCCCCAGCATTTT. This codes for CASSQMRRGPLYSNQPQHF.

CDR3 nucleotide sequence: TGTGCCAGCAGCTTCAGGGCGGGACAGACTTCCTACGAGCAGTACTTC. It specifies CASSFRAGQTSYEQYF. The gene calls are TRBV7-9 and TRBJ2-7; TRBD1 might be the D (7 bases). Trimming took off 3 bases at V and 1 base at J, with 16 bases between the two ends. CDR1 and CDR2 from the germline V gene are SEHNR and FQNEAQ (reference sequence). CDR3 length: 16 amino acids.

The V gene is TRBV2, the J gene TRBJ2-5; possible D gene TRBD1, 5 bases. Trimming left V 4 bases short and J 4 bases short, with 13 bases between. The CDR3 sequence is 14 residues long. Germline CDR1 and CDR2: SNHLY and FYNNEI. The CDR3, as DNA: TGTGCCAGCAGTGTCGGCCAGGGTGGAGAGACCCAGTACTTC. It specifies CASSVGQGGETQYF.

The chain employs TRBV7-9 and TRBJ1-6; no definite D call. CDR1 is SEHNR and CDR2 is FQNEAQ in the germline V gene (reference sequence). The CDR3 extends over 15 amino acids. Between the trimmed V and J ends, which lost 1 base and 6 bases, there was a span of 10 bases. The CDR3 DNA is TGTGCCAGCAGCTTAGAACGGGGAACTAATTCACCCCTCCACTTT. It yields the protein CASSLERGTNSPLHF.

CDR3 loop: CATSRDGGQLYGYTF. The CDR3 DNA reads as TGTGCCACCAGCAGAGATGGGGGACAGCTCTATGGCTACACCTTC. The chain recombines TRBV15 with TRBJ1-2; TRBD1 aligns across 7 bases. This CDR3 has 15 residues. V shed 0 bases and J 4 bases; nucleotides not matched to a gene: 5. In germline, CDR1 is LNHNV, CDR2 YYDKDF (reference sequence).

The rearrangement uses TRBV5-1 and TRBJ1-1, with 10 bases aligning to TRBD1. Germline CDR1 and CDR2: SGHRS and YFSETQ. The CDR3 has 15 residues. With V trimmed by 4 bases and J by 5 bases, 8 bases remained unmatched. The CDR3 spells CASSQTTGGLTEAFF. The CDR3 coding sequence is TGCGCCAGCAGCCAGACGACAGGGGGCTTAACTGAAGCTTTCTTT.

The CDR3 nucleotides are TGCGCCAGCAGCCGGGTGGGGGCCTCGAGAGGGCGGGAGCAGTACTTC. It is translated as CASSRVGASRGREQYF. This chain links TRBV5-1 with TRBJ2-7, with D tentatively TRBD1 (6 bases). Germline V lookup: CDR1 SGHRS, CDR2 YFSETQ. The CDR3 runs 16 residues. V lost 4 bases to trimming and J lost 7 bases, with 24 bases between them.

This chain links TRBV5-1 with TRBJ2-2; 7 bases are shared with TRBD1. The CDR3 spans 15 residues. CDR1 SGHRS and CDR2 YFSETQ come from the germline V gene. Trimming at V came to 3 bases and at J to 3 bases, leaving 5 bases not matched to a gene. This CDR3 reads CASSSRGTDTGELFF. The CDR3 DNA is TGCGCCAGCAGCTCTCGTGGGACAGACACCGGGGAGCTGTTTTTT.

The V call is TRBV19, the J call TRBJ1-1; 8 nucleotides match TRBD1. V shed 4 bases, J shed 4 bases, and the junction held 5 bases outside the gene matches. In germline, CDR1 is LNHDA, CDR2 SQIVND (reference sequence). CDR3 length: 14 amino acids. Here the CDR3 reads CASSKDRDRTEAFF. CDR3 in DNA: TGTGCCAGTAGTAAGGACAGGGATCGCACTGAAGCTTTCTTT.

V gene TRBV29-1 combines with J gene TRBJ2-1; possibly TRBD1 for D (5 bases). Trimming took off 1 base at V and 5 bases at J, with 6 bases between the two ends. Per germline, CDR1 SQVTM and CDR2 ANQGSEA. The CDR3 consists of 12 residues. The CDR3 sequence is CSVEVTDNEQFF. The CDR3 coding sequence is TGCAGCGTTGAAGTGACAGACAATGAGCAGTTCTTC.

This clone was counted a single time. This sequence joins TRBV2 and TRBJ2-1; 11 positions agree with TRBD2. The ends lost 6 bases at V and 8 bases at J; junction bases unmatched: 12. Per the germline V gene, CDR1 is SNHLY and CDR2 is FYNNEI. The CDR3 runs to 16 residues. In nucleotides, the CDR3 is TGTGCCAGCAGGGGGGTCCCTGGACTAGCGGGTTATGAGCAGTTCTTC. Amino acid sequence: CASRGVPGLAGYEQFF.

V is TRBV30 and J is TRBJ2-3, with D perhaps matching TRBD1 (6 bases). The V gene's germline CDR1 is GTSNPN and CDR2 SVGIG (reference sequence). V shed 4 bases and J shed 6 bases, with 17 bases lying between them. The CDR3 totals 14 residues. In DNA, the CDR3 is TGTGCCTGGAAAGGCCAACCAGGGGCCGATACGCAGTATTTT. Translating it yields CAWKGQPGADTQYF.

DNA of the CDR3: TGTGCCAGCAGCTTGGAGCCCTCTGGGGCCAACGTCCTGACTTTC. Amino acid sequence: CASSLEPSGANVLTF. The V call is TRBV5-4, the J call TRBJ2-6; D gene ambiguous. The V end lost 0 bases, the J end lost 0 bases, and 4 bases lay between the germline ends. Germline CDR1 is SGHNT and CDR2 is YYREEE (reference sequence). This CDR3 comprises 15 residues.